Listed below are T cell receptor beta chains from one sample, sequenced in a study of blood T cells in healthy people across ages. TCRdb reprocessed the 5' RACE reads via MiXCR and lists one record per CDR3 protein. This sample has 1.5 million to 2 million distinct CDR3 sequences, with 28% found just once. Sequencing was done on a sample of blood. The source of these receptors is a young woman in good health. Both conserved end residues are part of each CDR3. The order of the fields is D gene, clone size, J gene, V gene, CDR3 DNA, CDR3 protein. D genes are given only for firm matches. Expanded clones get a size class; other rows say once, few or many, or leave the size out.

>.|few|TRBJ2-3|TRBV7-2
TGTGCCAGCAGCTTCGCGGGACCTCAAAGGGATACGCAGTATTTT
CASSFAGPQRDTQYF
>.|.|TRBJ2-1|TRBV9
TGTGCCAGCAGCGTAGTAGCTAGGCCGACCTACAATGAGCAGTTCTTC
CASSVVARPTYNEQFF
>.|.|TRBJ1-4|TRBV20-1
TGCAGTGCTAGGCCCCGGGGCCAAGCTAGGGGTGAAAAACTGTTTTTT
CSARPRGQARGEKLFF
>.|few|TRBJ2-7|TRBV18
TGTGCCAGCTCACCAGACCGACAGTCCTACGAGCAGTACTTC
CASSPDRQSYEQYF
>.|.|TRBJ2-7|TRBV10-3
TGTGCCATCGGGATTCAGGGCTACGAGCAGTACTTC
CAIGIQGYEQYF
>.|once|TRBJ1-1|TRBV6-1
TGTGCCAGCACCCTAAAGTGGGGCGTCAGCACTGAAGCTTTCTTT
CASTLKWGVSTEAFF
>.|few|TRBJ1-2|TRBV28
TGTGCCAGCAGTCCGCGGGACGGGTCCTTTAGGGGCTACACCTTC
CASSPRDGSFRGYTF
>TRBD2|.|TRBJ2-1|TRBV27
TGTGCCAGCAGTCCCCTGACTAGCGAAAATGAGCAGTTCTTC
CASSPLTSENEQFF
>TRBD2|few|TRBJ2-1|TRBV15
TGTGCCACCAGCAGAGGCACTAGCGGGGGGAATGAGCAGTTCTTC
CATSRGTSGGNEQFF
>.|many|TRBJ1-6|TRBV4-1
TGCGCCAGCAGCCAAGATGTGTCACCCCTCCACTTT
CASSQDVSPLHF
>.|.|TRBJ1-6|TRBV20-1
TGCAGTGCTATAGGACAGTGGGATTCACCCCTCCACTTT
CSAIGQWDSPLHF
>TRBD1|few|TRBJ1-2|TRBV11-2
TGTGCCAGCAGCTTAGATCTTGAGGGACAGCGGCCCTATGGCTACACCTTC
CASSLDLEGQRPYGYTF
>.|many|TRBJ2-5|TRBV20-1
TGCAGTGCTGATTACGGGACCCAGGGAACGGAGACCCAGTACTTC
CSADYGTQGTETQYF
>.|few|TRBJ2-3|TRBV12-3/TRBV12-4
TGTGCCAGCAGTTTCCTCCTAGGGGCGGCAGATACGCAGTATTTT
CASSFLLGAADTQYF
>TRBD2|.|TRBJ2-7|TRBV5-1
TGCGCCAGCCGCCTAGCGGGAGATACCGAGCAGTACTTC
CASRLAGDTEQYF
>.|.|TRBJ2-1|TRBV7-9
TGTGCCAGCAGCCCGATGGGCGTTCAGGGAGAGCAGTTCTTC
CASSPMGVQGEQFF
>TRBD2|.|TRBJ2-5|TRBV20-1
TGCAGTGCCGGGGGGGTAGCGGGCCAAGAGACCCAGTACTTC
CSAGGVAGQETQYF
>TRBD1|.|TRBJ2-7|TRBV3-1
TGTGCCAGCAGTTACGGACAGGGGTCCGAGCAGTACTTC
CASSYGQGSEQYF
>TRBD2|.|TRBJ2-7|TRBV5-1
TGCGCCAGCAGCCCGGGGGGGACAAGACAGGTCAAGGAGCAGTACTTC
CASSPGGTRQVKEQYF
>.|few|TRBJ2-4|TRBV6-1
TGTGCCAGCAGTAGGGGACGGGGAAGCCTTAAGGACATTCAGTACTTC
CASSRGRGSLKDIQYF
>.|many|TRBJ2-6|TRBV5-1
TGTGCCAGCAGCTTAACCGCCTCTGGGGCCAACGTCCTGACTTTC
CASSLTASGANVLTF
>TRBD1|.|TRBJ1-1|TRBV5-1
TGCGCCAGCAGCTTGTTCTTAACAGGGGATACTGAAGCTTTCTTT
CASSLFLTGDTEAFF
>.|few|TRBJ1-2|TRBV5-5
TGTGCCAGCAGCTTGGGGTCCAGGCCGGGCTACACCTTC
CASSLGSRPGYTF
>TRBD1|.|TRBJ2-1|TRBV25-1
TGTGCCAGCGCTTGGACAGGGGGCTACAATGAGCAGTTCTTC
CASAWTGGYNEQFF
>.|many|TRBJ2-1|TRBV11-1
TGTGCCAGCAGCCCGCAGGGAGATATACATGAGCAGTTCTTC
CASSPQGDIHEQFF
>TRBD2|few|TRBJ2-1|TRBV7-9
TGTGCCAGCAGCTCTAGCGGGGGGGGCCCCTACAATGAGCAGTTCTTC
CASSSSGGGPYNEQFF
>TRBD1|.|TRBJ1-2|TRBV28
TGTGCCAGCAGTCGACAGGGTCTCGGCTACACCTTC
CASSRQGLGYTF
>TRBD2|few|TRBJ2-5|TRBV25-1
TGTGCCAGCAGTGAGGCTAGCGGCCAAGAGACCCAGTACTTC
CASSEASGQETQYF
>TRBD2|.|TRBJ2-3|TRBV20-1
TGCAGTGCTAACACCCCGACTAGCGGGGAGGGAGATACGCAGTATTTT
CSANTPTSGEGDTQYF
>.|.|TRBJ1-4|TRBV29-1
TGCAGCGTTAACTCTAATGAAAAACTGTTTTTT
CSVNSNEKLFF
>TRBD2|few|TRBJ2-1|TRBV27
TGTGCCAGCAGTATCCCGGGACTAGCGGGTGAGCAGTTCTTC
CASSIPGLAGEQFF
>.|.|TRBJ2-4|TRBV12-3/TRBV12-4
TGTGCCAGCAGTTTAGCATCGTCCGGGACGCCAGCCAAAAACATTCAGTACTTC
CASSLASSGTPAKNIQYF
>.|many|TRBJ1-2|TRBV7-2
TGTGCCAGCAGCTCAGACGGCGTAGGTGGCTACACCTTC
CASSSDGVGGYTF
>TRBD2|many|TRBJ2-7|TRBV4-1
TGCGCCAGCAGCCCGACTAGCAACTACGAGCAGTACTTC
CASSPTSNYEQYF
>TRBD1|.|TRBJ1-4|TRBV5-1
TGCGCCAGCAGCATGTCTCCGGGACAGGGGAATGAAAAACTGTTTTTT
CASSMSPGQGNEKLFF
>TRBD2|many|TRBJ2-7|TRBV6-6
TGTGCCAGCAGTTACTCGGCAGCGGGGGCGGAGGAGCAGTACTTC
CASSYSAAGAEEQYF
>TRBD1|once|TRBJ1-2|TRBV5-1
TGCGCCAGCAGCTGGAGACCGGGACAGGGGATTTCTAACTATGGCTACACCTTC
CASSWRPGQGISNYGYTF
>.|once|TRBJ2-7|TRBV2
TGTGCCAGCAGCCGGGACAAAATCGAGCAGTACTTC
CASSRDKIEQYF
>.|many|TRBJ2-1|TRBV20-1
TGCAGTGCTAGTGAGTACAATGAGCAGTTCTTC
CSASEYNEQFF
>.|.|TRBJ2-1|TRBV10-3
TGTGCCATCGCGAGAGACAATGAGCAGTTCTTC
CAIARDNEQFF
>TRBD2|.|TRBJ2-2|TRBV6-5
TGTGCCAGCAGTTACCGGTGGAGCGGGAGGGCTGAGGGGGAGCTGTTTTTT
CASSYRWSGRAEGELFF
>TRBD1|few|TRBJ1-3|TRBV6-6
TGTGCCAGCAGTCGACAGGGGTCCGGAAACACCATATATTTT
CASSRQGSGNTIYF
>TRBD2|.|TRBJ2-1|TRBV7-9
TGTGCCAGCATCCAGCGGGGGAAGCCGTTCTTC
CASIQRGKPFF
>.|many|TRBJ2-3|TRBV29-1
TGCAGCGTCGACTCTTGGGGACCAAGCACAGATACGCAGTATTTT
CSVDSWGPSTDTQYF
>.|few|TRBJ1-5|TRBV18
TGTGCCAGCTCACCACCAAAAAGGACGGATAGCAATCAGCCCCAGCATTTT
CASSPPKRTDSNQPQHF
>TRBD2|few|TRBJ2-3|TRBV18
TGTGCCAGCCAAGGACTAGCGGACACAGGTACGCAGTATTTT
CASQGLADTGTQYF
>.|.|TRBJ1-1|TRBV4-1
TGCGCCAGCAGACAGGGCTTGAACACTGAAGCTTTCTTT
CASRQGLNTEAFF
>TRBD2|.|TRBJ2-7|TRBV5-1
TGCACCAGCAGCTCCCCCGGGACTAGCGGATACGAGCAGTACTTC
CTSSSPGTSGYEQYF
>.|few|TRBJ2-7|TRBV20-1
TGCGGTGCTCCCAAGGAGCCCCGGGCCTACGAGCAGTACTTC
CGAPKEPRAYEQYF
>TRBD2|many|TRBJ2-1|TRBV4-1
TGCGCCAGCAGCCCCGCGAGCGGGAGGGGGACCTACAATGAGCAGTTCTTC
CASSPASGRGTYNEQFF
>.|.|TRBJ2-5|TRBV6-5
TGTGCCGGCAGTCCAAGACCTCGGAGGGGGACCCAGTACTTC
CAGSPRPRRGTQYF
>.|.|TRBJ2-7|TRBV7-9
TGTGCCAGCAGCCCCCCGGACGGCGATCCCTACGAGCAGTACTTC
CASSPPDGDPYEQYF